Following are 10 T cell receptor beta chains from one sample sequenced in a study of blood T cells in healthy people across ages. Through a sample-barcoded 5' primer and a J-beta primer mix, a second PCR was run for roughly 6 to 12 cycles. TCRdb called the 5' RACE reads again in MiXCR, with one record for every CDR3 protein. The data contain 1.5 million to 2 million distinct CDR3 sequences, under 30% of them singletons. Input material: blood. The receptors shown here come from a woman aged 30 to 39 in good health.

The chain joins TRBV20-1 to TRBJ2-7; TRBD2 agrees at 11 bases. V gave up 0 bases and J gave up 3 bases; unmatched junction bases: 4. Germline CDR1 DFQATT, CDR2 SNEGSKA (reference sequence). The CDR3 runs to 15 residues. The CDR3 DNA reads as TGCAGTGCTAGAGATTCGACTAGCGGGGACTACGAGCAGTACTTC. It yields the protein CSARDSTSGDYEQYF.

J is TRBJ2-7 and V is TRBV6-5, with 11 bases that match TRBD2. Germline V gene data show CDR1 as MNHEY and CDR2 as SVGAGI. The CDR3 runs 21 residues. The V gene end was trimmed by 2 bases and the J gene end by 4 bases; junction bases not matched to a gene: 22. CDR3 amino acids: CASSYPKPTSGKGFLLYEQYF. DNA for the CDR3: TGTGCCAGCAGTTACCCAAAACCGACTAGCGGGAAGGGGTTTTTGCTTTACGAGCAGTACTTC.

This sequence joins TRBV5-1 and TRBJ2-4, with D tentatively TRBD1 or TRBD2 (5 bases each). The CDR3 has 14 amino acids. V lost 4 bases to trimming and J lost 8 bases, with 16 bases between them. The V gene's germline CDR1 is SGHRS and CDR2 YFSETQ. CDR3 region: CASSPRRMGDIQYF. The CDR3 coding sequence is TGCGCCAGCAGCCCCCGGAGGATGGGGGACATTCAGTACTTC.

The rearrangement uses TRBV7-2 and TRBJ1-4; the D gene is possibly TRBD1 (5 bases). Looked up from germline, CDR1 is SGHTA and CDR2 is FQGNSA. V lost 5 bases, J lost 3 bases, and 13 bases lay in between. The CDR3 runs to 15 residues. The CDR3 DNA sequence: TGTGCCAGCAGCCGCCAACCGGGACCTAATGAAAAACTGTTTTTT. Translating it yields CASSRQPGPNEKLFF.

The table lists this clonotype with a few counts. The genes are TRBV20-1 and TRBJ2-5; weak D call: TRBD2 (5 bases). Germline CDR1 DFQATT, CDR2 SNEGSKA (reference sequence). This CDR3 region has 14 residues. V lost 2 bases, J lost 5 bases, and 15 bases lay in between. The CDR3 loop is CSARHPEQRETQYF. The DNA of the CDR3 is TGCAGTGCTAGACACCCTGAGCAGCGGGAGACCCAGTACTTC.

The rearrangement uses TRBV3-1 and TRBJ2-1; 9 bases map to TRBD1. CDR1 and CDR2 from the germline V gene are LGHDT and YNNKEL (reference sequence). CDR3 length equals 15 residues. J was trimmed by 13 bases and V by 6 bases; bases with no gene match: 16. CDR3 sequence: CASRQRGQGGETQFF. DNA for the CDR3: TGTGCCAGCAGGCAACGGGGACAGGGAGGAGAGACCCAGTTCTTC.

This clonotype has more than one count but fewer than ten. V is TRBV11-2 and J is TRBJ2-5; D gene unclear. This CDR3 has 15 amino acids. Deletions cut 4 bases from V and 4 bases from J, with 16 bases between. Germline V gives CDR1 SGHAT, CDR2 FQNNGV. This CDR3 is CASSSMRATGETQYF. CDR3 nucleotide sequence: TGTGCCAGCAGCTCCATGCGCGCTACGGGAGAGACCCAGTACTTC.

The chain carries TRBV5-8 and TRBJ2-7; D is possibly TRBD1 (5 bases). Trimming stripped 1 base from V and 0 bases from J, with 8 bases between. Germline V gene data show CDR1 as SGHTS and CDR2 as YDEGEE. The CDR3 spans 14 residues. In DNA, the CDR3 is TGTGCCAGCAGCTTGAAGGGGAACTCCTACGAGCAGTACTTC. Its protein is CASSLKGNSYEQYF.

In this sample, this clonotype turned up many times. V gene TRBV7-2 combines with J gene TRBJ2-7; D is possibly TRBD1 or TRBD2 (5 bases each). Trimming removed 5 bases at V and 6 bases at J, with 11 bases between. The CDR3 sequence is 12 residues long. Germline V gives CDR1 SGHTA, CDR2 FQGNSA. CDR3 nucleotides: TGTGCCAGCAGCCCTTCGGGACCCGAGCAGTACTTC. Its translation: CASSPSGPEQYF.

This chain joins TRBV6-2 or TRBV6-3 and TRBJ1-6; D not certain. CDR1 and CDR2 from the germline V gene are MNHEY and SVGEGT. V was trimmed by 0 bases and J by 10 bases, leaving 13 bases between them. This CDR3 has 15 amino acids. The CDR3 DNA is TGTGCCAGCAGTTACTCGAGCAGCGGGTACTCACCCCTCCACTTT. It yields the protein CASSYSSSGYSPLHF.